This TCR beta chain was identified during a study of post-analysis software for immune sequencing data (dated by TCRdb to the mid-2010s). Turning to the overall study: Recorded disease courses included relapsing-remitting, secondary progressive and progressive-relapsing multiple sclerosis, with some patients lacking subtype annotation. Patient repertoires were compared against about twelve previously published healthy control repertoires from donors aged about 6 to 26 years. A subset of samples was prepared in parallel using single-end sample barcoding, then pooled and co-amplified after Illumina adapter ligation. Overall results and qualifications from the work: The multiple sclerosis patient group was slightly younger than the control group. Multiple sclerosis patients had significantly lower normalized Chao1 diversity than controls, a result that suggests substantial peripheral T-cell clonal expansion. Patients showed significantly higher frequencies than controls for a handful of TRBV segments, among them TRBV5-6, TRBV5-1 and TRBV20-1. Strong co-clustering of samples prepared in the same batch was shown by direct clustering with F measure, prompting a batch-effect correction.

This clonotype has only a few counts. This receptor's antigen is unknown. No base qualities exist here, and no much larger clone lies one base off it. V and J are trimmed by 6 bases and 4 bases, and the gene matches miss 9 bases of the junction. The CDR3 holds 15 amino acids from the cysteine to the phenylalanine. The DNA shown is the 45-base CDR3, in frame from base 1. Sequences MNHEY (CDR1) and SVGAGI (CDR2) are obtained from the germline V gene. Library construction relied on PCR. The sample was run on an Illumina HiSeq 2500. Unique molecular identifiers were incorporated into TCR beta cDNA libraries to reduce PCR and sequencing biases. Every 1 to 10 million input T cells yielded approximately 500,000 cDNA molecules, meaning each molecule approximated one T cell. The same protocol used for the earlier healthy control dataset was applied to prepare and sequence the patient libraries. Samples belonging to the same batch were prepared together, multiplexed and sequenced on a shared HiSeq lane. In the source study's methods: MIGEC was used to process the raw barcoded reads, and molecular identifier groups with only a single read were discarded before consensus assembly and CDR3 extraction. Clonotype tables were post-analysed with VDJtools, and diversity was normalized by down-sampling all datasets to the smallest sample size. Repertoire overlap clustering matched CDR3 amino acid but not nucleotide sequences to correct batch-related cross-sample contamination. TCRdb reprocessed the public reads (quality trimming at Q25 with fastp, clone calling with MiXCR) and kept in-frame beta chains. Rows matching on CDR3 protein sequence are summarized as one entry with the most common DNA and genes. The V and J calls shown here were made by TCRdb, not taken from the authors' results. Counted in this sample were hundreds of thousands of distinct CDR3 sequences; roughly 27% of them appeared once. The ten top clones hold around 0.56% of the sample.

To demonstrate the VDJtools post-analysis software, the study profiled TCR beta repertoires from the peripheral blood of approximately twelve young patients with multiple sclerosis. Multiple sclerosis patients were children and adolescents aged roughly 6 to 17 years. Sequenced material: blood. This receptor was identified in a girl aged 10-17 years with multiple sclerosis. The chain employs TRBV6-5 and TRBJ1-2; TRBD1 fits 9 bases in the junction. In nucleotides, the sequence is TGTGCCAGCAGCTATGAAGGGACAGGGCGCTATGGCTACACCTTC. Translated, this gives CASSYEGTGRYGYTF.